In its sample, the clone carrying this T cell receptor (beta chain) was seen a few times. Patients chosen for sequencing had CD8+CD57+ cells that had expanded, as shown by flow cytometry. TCR beta VDJ and CDR3 profiling used genomic DNA as template. TCRdb re-analysed the reads in MiXCR, keeping a single row per CDR3 protein. The sample records 150,000 to 170,000 distinct CDR3 sequences, about 48% being singletons. The sample originates from a study of CD8+CD57+ T cells in acquired aplastic anemia. This TCR derives from a human donor with aplastic anemia. The sample comprised sorted CD4+, CD8+, or CD8+CD57+ T cells (not recorded which) from PBMCs.

DNA of the CDR3: TGCAGTGCGGATAGCGGGAGAGGCGCCAATGAGCAGTTCTTC. Translated, it gives CSADSGRGANEQFF. The gene calls are TRBV20-1 and TRBJ2-1; 9 bases are a match to TRBD2. The CDR3 is 14 amino acids. CDR1 DFQATT and CDR2 SNEGSKA come from the germline V gene (reference sequence). The V segment lost 6 bases and the J segment 6 bases; nucleotides outside the gene matches: 9.